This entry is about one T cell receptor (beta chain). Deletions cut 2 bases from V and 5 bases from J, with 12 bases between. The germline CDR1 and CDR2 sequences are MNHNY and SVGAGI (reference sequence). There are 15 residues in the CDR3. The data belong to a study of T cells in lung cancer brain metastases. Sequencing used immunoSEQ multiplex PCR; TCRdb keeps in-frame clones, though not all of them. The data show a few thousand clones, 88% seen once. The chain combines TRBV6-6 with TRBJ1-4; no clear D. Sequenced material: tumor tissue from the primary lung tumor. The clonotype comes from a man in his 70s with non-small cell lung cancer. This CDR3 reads CASSYDGRTNEKLFF. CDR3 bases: TGTGCCAGCAGTTACGATGGGCGCACCAATGAAAAACTGTTTTTT.